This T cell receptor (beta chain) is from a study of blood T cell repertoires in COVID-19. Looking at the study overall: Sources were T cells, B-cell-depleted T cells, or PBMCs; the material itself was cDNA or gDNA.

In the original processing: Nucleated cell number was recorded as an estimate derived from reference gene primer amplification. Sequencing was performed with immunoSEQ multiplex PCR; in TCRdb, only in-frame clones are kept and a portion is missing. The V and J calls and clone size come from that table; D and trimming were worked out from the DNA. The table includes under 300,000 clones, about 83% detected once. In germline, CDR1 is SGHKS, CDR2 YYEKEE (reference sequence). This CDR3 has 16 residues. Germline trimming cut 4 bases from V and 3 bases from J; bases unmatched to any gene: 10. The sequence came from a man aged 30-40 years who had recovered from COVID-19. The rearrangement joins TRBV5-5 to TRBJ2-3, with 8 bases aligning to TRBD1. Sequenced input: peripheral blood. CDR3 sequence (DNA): TGTGCCAGCAGCCTCCAGGGGGCAATTGGGACAGATACGCAGTATTTT. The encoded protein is CASSLQGAIGTDTQYF.